This section outlines one TCR beta chain sequence together with its context. The data are from a study of cytomegalovirus exposure and HLA in healthy donors. At the level of the study: Falling in the Caucasian-associated ancestry cluster were 81% of approximately 410 genotyped donors.

The PCR employed 60 Vbeta primers together with 13 Jbeta primers. The data were produced by immunoSEQ multiplex PCR, yet TCRdb's version contains in-frame clones alone and is incomplete. Of around 130,000 clones listed, approximately 71% were seen once; the top ten hold 0.75% to 0.95%. CDR1 is MDHEN, CDR2 SYDVKM, per germline. The CDR3 is 13 amino acids. Trimming cost V 10 bases and J 3 bases, with 16 bases left between them. The gene calls are TRBV28 and TRBJ2-7, with D perhaps TRBD2 (7 bases). Material for sequencing was PBMCs. This receptor was obtained from an older woman in good health and CMV-seronegative. The CDR3 DNA follows: TGTGCCACCAGGGCGGGGGCCCGCTACGAGCAGTACTTC. Its protein product is CATRAGARYEQYF.